This entry lists 6 T cell receptor beta chains sequenced from one sample in a study of blood T cell repertoires in COVID-19. TCRdb keeps only in-frame clones here, not all; method: immunoSEQ multiplex PCR. The data hold about 200,000 clones, with 86% observed a single time. Sequenced input: PBMCs or T cells enriched from blood (not recorded which). The receptors originated from a man between 40 and 49 years old with acute COVID-19.

J is TRBJ1-1 and V is TRBV9; D gene unclear. Deletions cut 0 bases from V and 4 bases from J, with 13 bases between. The V gene's germline CDR1 is SGDLS and CDR2 YYNGEE. CDR3 size: 15 residues. The CDR3 bases are TGTGCCAGCAGCGTAGGATTGAAAAGGAGCACTGAAGCTTTCTTT. As protein: CASSVGLKRSTEAFF.

The genes are TRBV9 and TRBJ1-6; D possibly corresponds to TRBD1 (6 bases). This CDR3 has 14 residues. CDR1 is SGDLS, CDR2 YYNGEE, per germline. The V and J ends lost 0 bases and 10 bases respectively, with 11 bases between them. The chain's CDR3 is CASSVEGGGSPLHF. CDR3 sequence (DNA): TGTGCCAGCAGCGTAGAGGGGGGGGGCTCACCCCTCCACTTT.

The V and J genes are TRBV5-1 and TRBJ2-7; D might be TRBD2 (5 bases). Germline CDR1 and CDR2: SGHRS and YFSETQ. V was clipped by 4 bases and J by 6 bases, with 20 bases between them. The CDR3 loop spans 15 amino acids. The CDR3 DNA follows: TGCGCCAGCAGCCGTCGGGCTAGCAGTTACTCCGAGCAGTACTTC. Protein sequence: CASSRRASSYSEQYF.

CDR3 coding DNA: TGCGCCAGCAGCCTGGGAGACGGGACAGAAATTGGCTACACCTTC. This codes for CASSLGDGTEIGYTF. The V and J genes are TRBV5-1 and TRBJ1-2, with 7 bases identical to TRBD1. The CDR3 is 15 residues long. Germline V CDR1 and CDR2: SGHRS, YFSETQ. With 4 bases clipped from V and 7 bases from J, the junction kept 13 bases outside the gene matches.

The chain recombines TRBV27 with TRBJ2-7; 10 bases fit TRBD2. The germline gives CDR1 MNHEY, CDR2 SMNVEV (reference sequence). There are 15 residues in the CDR3. V dropped 0 bases and J dropped 5; count of bases not matched to a gene: 4. CDR3 residues: CASSLSSGRWDEQYF. The DNA of the CDR3 is TGTGCCAGCAGTTTATCTAGCGGGAGGTGGGACGAGCAGTACTTC.

The J gene is TRBJ2-1, the V gene TRBV4-3; 11 bases fit TRBD2. V was pared by 1 base and J by 3 bases, with 5 bases of the junction left unmatched. Germline V lookup: CDR1 LGHNA, CDR2 YSLEER. The CDR3 is 17 amino acids. The CDR3 DNA is TGCGCCAGCAGCCAAGCCGTTCTAGCGGGAGGCTACAATGAGCAGTTCTTC. Its translation: CASSQAVLAGGYNEQFF.